One TCR beta chain is described in this entry. Antigen specificity is unknown. The record originates from a study of OX40 agonist ivuxolimab in advanced cancers. General study results and limits: In the 0.1-3.0 mg/kg groups, partial responders showed among the lowest expansion. Within 6 weeks, CD4+ and CD8+ blood T cells expanded clonally at 0.1 to 3.0 mg/kg.

The V gene's germline CDR1 is LNHDA and CDR2 SQIVND (reference sequence). V gave up 7 bases and J gave up 4 bases; unmatched junction bases: 5. CDR3 length: 13 residues. Method: immunoSEQ multiplex PCR; TCRdb's copy keeps in-frame clones and lacks some. The sample holds about 73,000 clones, around 80% seen once. Patients were excluded for autoimmune disease history or systemic immunosuppression. Baseline was the first blood sampling point, followed by cycle 4 day 1 and cycle 7 day 1. The V gene is TRBV19, the J gene TRBJ1-2, with TRBD1 matching 8 bases. Sequencing was performed on CD4+ or CD8+ T cells sorted from blood, taken in a trial of the OX40 agonist ivuxolimab. This clonotype originated in an adult with an advanced solid tumor such as melanoma, head and neck, liver or kidney cancer. The CDR3 nucleotides are TGTGCCAGTAAGGACAGGGTTCCCTATGGCTACACCTTC. It codes for CASKDRVPYGYTF. Combining the CDR3 with reference TRBV19 and TRBJ1-2 gives the whole variable domain DGGITQSPKYLFRKEGQNVTLSCEQNLNHDAMYWYRQDPGQGLRLIYYSQIVNDFQKGDIAEGYSVSREKKESFPLTVTSAQKNPTAFYLCASKDRVPYGYTFGSGTRLTVV.